The entry below describes one T cell receptor (beta chain). J lost 4 bases, V lost 1 base, and 2 bases had no gene match. CDR3 length: 14 residues. Germline assignment: CDR1 MGHRA and CDR2 YSYEKL. The table came from immunoSEQ multiplex PCR; TCRdb's copy has only in-frame clones and leaves some out. The sample shows 290,000 or so clones, just over 90% of them seen only once. This record belongs to a study of blood T cell repertoires in COVID-19. This receptor was taken from a woman aged 25-40 years with COVID-19, enrolled during active disease. The chain has TRBV4-1 and TRBJ1-2; TRBD1 matches 8 bases. Sequenced material: peripheral blood. For the CDR3, the DNA is TGCGCCAGCAGCCAAGGGCAGGGGGCCTATGGCTACACCTTC. Protein product: CASSQGQGAYGYTF.